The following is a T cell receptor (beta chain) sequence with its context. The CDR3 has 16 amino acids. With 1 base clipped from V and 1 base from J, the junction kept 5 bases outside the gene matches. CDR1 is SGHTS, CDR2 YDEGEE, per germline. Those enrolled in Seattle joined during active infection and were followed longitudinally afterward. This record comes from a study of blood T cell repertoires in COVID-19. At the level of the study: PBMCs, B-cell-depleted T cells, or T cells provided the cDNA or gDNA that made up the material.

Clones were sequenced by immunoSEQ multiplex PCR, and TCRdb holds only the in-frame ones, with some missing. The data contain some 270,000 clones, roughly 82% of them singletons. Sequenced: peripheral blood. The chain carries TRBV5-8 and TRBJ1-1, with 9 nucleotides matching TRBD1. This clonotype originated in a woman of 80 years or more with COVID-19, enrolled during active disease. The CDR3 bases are TGTGCCAGCAGCTTGTGGACAGGGGTGAGGAACACTGAAGCTTTCTTT. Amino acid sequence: CASSLWTGVRNTEAFF.